This is a list of T cell receptor beta chains from one sample in a study of cytomegalovirus exposure and HLA in healthy donors. TCRdb's copy holds only in-frame clones and misses some; the assay was immunoSEQ multiplex PCR. The top ten clones hold 2% to 2.5% of a sample with roughly 180,000 clones, roughly three quarters of them seen once. Sample: PBMCs. The receptors stem from a woman aged 30 to 39 in good health and CMV-seropositive. CDR3s include the opening cysteine and the closing phenylalanine or tryptophan. The order of the fields is D gene, V gene, J gene, clone size, CDR3 DNA, CDR3 protein. D genes are given only for firm matches. Clone size is given for some rows only: seen once, a few or many times, or a class if the clone is expanded.

D: -
V: TRBV11-2
J: TRBJ1-2
size: -
DNA: TGTGCCAGCGTCCCCGGCGGAGCTAACTATGGCTACACCTTC
CDR3: CASVPGGANYGYTF

D: -
V: TRBV6-1
J: TRBJ1-6
size: few
DNA: TGTGCCAGCAGTGGCAGGTCCCTTAATTCACCCCTCCACTTT
CDR3: CASSGRSLNSPLHF

D: -
V: TRBV6-1
J: TRBJ2-2
size: -
DNA: TGTGCCAGCAGCCTCACAGGGACCGGGGAGCTGTTTTTT
CDR3: CASSLTGTGELFF

D: -
V: TRBV7-7
J: TRBJ1-5
size: -
DNA: TGTGCCAGCAGCTTAGTTATGCAGTATAGCAATCAGCCCCAGCATTTT
CDR3: CASSLVMQYSNQPQHF

D: -
V: TRBV11-2
J: TRBJ1-1
size: -
DNA: TGTGCCAGCAGCTCCCAAGCAGGCACTGAAGCTTTCTTT
CDR3: CASSSQAGTEAFF

D: TRBD2
V: TRBV6-6
J: TRBJ2-7
size: -
DNA: TGTGCCAGCAGTTACTCGGCTAGCGGGGGGGCCGAGCAGTACTTC
CDR3: CASSYSASGGAEQYF

D: -
V: TRBV7-2
J: TRBJ2-5
size: -
DNA: TGTGCCAGCAGCCTCACTAGGGAGACCCAGTACTTC
CDR3: CASSLTRETQYF

D: TRBD1
V: TRBV10-2
J: TRBJ1-2
size: -
DNA: TGCGCCAGCAGTGAGGTCCCAGGGGGTGGCTACACCTTC
CDR3: CASSEVPGGGYTF

D: TRBD1
V: TRBV9
J: TRBJ1-5
size: -
DNA: TGTGCCAGCAGCGCCCTACAGGGGGGAGGGCCCCAGCATTTT
CDR3: CASSALQGGGPQHF

D: -
V: TRBV29-1
J: TRBJ1-2
size: -
DNA: TGCAGCGTTGGAGTTCCGGGAGCTAACTATGGCTACACCTTC
CDR3: CSVGVPGANYGYTF

D: TRBD1
V: TRBV2
J: TRBJ2-2
size: -
DNA: TGTGCCAGCAGTGAAACGGACAGGACAGAGAACACCGGGGAGCTGTTTTTT
CDR3: CASSETDRTENTGELFF

D: -
V: TRBV15
J: TRBJ2-1
size: -
DNA: TGTGCCACCAGCGGCTATTCCCCAGGGAACAGGGCGACCTACAATGAGCAGTTCTTC
CDR3: CATSGYSPGNRATYNEQFF

D: TRBD2
V: TRBV7-3
J: TRBJ2-1
size: -
DNA: TGTGCCAGCAGCCTACTAGCGGGGGGGGTTTATGAGCAGTTCTTC
CDR3: CASSLLAGGVYEQFF

D: -
V: TRBV6-6
J: TRBJ2-3
size: -
DNA: TGTGCCAGCAGCCTCCCCACAGATACGCAGTATTTT
CDR3: CASSLPTDTQYF

D: -
V: TRBV4-3
J: TRBJ2-4
size: -
DNA: TGCGCCAGCAGCCAAGTAGCAGAAAAGTACTTC
CDR3: CASSQVAEKYF

D: -
V: TRBV5-1
J: TRBJ2-3
size: -
DNA: TGCGCCAGCAGCTTGCAGGGAAACACAGATACGCAGTATTTT
CDR3: CASSLQGNTDTQYF

D: -
V: TRBV6-1
J: TRBJ2-5
size: -
DNA: TGTGCCAGCAGTGAAGCGGGCAGGGGAGAGACCCAGTACTTC
CDR3: CASSEAGRGETQYF

D: TRBD1
V: TRBV7-2
J: TRBJ2-7
size: -
DNA: TGTGCCAGCATCCTCCAAGAAGGGGGCCCCTACGAGCAGTACTTC
CDR3: CASILQEGGPYEQYF

D: TRBD2
V: TRBV7-9
J: TRBJ2-3
size: -
DNA: TGTGCCAGCAGCTCCGGGGGGGCCCCAGATACGCAGTATTTT
CDR3: CASSSGGAPDTQYF

D: -
V: TRBV9
J: TRBJ2-6
size: -
DNA: TGTGCCAGCCGCTCTGGGGCCAACGTCCTGACTTTC
CDR3: CASRSGANVLTF

D: -
V: TRBV30
J: TRBJ2-6
size: -
DNA: TGTGCCTGGAGTGCCCCCGGGTCTGGGGCCAACGTCCTGACTTTC
CDR3: CAWSAPGSGANVLTF

D: TRBD2
V: TRBV27
J: TRBJ2-2
size: -
DNA: TGTGCCAGCAGTCATGGGACTAGCGGGGGGGCCCGGGAGCTGTTTTTT
CDR3: CASSHGTSGGARELFF

D: -
V: TRBV4-2
J: TRBJ1-4
size: -
DNA: TGTGCCAGCAGCCAAGGTACTGCAACTAATGAAAAACTGTTTTTT
CDR3: CASSQGTATNEKLFF

D: TRBD1
V: TRBV11-3
J: TRBJ2-5
size: -
DNA: TGTGCCAGCAGCCCCCAACCGGGACAGCAAGAGACCCAGTACTTC
CDR3: CASSPQPGQQETQYF

D: TRBD2
V: TRBV9
J: TRBJ2-3
size: -
DNA: TGTGCCAGCAGCGCACCGGGACTAGCGGGGGGCCTCGGTACGCAGTATTTT
CDR3: CASSAPGLAGGLGTQYF

D: -
V: TRBV4-3
J: TRBJ2-7
size: once
DNA: TGCGCCAGCAGCCAAGTACAGGACCGGACCTACGAGCAGTACTTC
CDR3: CASSQVQDRTYEQYF

D: TRBD1
V: TRBV4-3
J: TRBJ2-1
size: -
DNA: TGCGCCAGCAGCCAGACCGGACAGGTCAATGAGCAGTTCTTC
CDR3: CASSQTGQVNEQFF

D: -
V: TRBV18
J: TRBJ2-1
size: -
DNA: TGTGCCAGCTCACCTACCCCAGTTCAGGCGGAGCAGTTCTTC
CDR3: CASSPTPVQAEQFF

D: TRBD2
V: TRBV2
J: TRBJ2-5
size: -
DNA: TGTGCCAGCAGTGAAAGACGGGGGGGGGAGACCCAGTACTTC
CDR3: CASSERRGGETQYF

D: TRBD1
V: TRBV5-1
J: TRBJ2-7
size: -
DNA: TGCGCCAGCAGCTTAAGGGGACAGGGAAATTCCTACGAGCAGTACTTC
CDR3: CASSLRGQGNSYEQYF

D: -
V: TRBV14
J: TRBJ2-3
size: -
DNA: TGTGCCAGCAGCCTAAGTAATAGCGCAGATACGCAGTATTTT
CDR3: CASSLSNSADTQYF

D: TRBD1
V: TRBV2
J: TRBJ2-7
size: -
DNA: TGTGCCAGCAGTACCGGGACAGGGGGCTACGAGCAGTACTTC
CDR3: CASSTGTGGYEQYF

D: -
V: TRBV5-5
J: TRBJ1-4
size: -
DNA: TGTGCCAGCAGCCAGGACCCGGGGGTCGAAAAACTGTTTTTT
CDR3: CASSQDPGVEKLFF

D: -
V: TRBV6-6
J: TRBJ2-5
size: -
DNA: TGTGCCAGCAGTTACCCAGGAGAGACCCAGTACTTC
CDR3: CASSYPGETQYF

D: TRBD2
V: TRBV10-3
J: TRBJ2-1
size: -
DNA: TGTGCCATAGCGGGGTCCTACAATGAGCAGTTCTTC
CDR3: CAIAGSYNEQFF

D: -
V: TRBV19
J: TRBJ1-3
size: -
DNA: TGTGCCAGTAGTCTGCGGGGAGACGTCGGAAACACCATATATTTT
CDR3: CASSLRGDVGNTIYF

D: -
V: TRBV19
J: TRBJ2-5
size: -
DNA: TGTGCCAGTAGTATGAGGGGGTACCAAGAGACCCAGTACTTC
CDR3: CASSMRGYQETQYF

D: -
V: TRBV28
J: TRBJ1-1
size: -
DNA: TGTGCCAGCAGTTTTAGCGACAGGGAAGCTTTCTTT
CDR3: CASSFSDREAFF

D: -
V: TRBV19
J: TRBJ2-3
size: -
DNA: TGTGCCAGTAGTATTGAGGCTCGTGGAACGAATACGCAGTATTTT
CDR3: CASSIEARGTNTQYF

D: TRBD2
V: TRBV2
J: TRBJ2-1
size: -
DNA: TGTGCCAGCGCCGGAGTGCGGGGGGGCTATGAGCAGTTCTTC
CDR3: CASAGVRGGYEQFF

D: -
V: TRBV5-1
J: TRBJ1-4
size: -
DNA: TGCGCCAGCAGCGCAGGGGACACTACAACTAATGAAAAACTGTTTTTT
CDR3: CASSAGDTTTNEKLFF

D: -
V: TRBV30
J: TRBJ2-3
size: -
DNA: TGTGCCTGGAGCGGCATGAGGGCGCAGTATTTT
CDR3: CAWSGMRAQYF

D: -
V: TRBV25-1
J: TRBJ1-3
size: once
DNA: TGTGCCAGCAGTGTCCGGGACACCTCTGGAAACACCATATATTTT
CDR3: CASSVRDTSGNTIYF